This T cell receptor (beta chain) was profiled in a study of blood T cells in healthy people across ages. General study results and limits: Roughly linearly, TCR beta diversity per million T cells fell as age increased.

Every participating donor contributed approximately 9.5 milliliters of peripheral blood through a draw. A word on this clonotype: Its antigen is currently unknown. Compared with germline, one end of the junction differs, possibly owing to a read error.

Through a sample-barcoded 5' primer and a J-beta primer mix, a second PCR was run for roughly 6 to 11 cycles. Each cDNA molecule was tagged by a template-switch adaptor with 12 random nucleotides. TCRdb analysed the 5' RACE reads with MiXCR anew, one entry per CDR3 protein. The sample lists some 1,500,000 distinct CDR3 sequences, roughly 43% occurring once. This TCR was recovered from a woman between 18 and 29 years old in good health. Material for sequencing was blood.

The CDR3 region has the DNA TGCGCCAGCAGTGCGGGAAACTACAAGCAGTACTTC. Encoded protein: CASSAGNYKQYF. V gene TRBV5-1 combines with J gene TRBJ2-7; tentative D call: TRBD2 (6 bases). Germline V gene sequence: CDR1 SGHRS, CDR2 YFSETQ. The CDR3 consists of 12 residues.